These T cell receptor beta chains were read from a single sample in a study of blood T cell repertoires in COVID-19. TCRdb keeps only in-frame clones here, not all; method: immunoSEQ multiplex PCR. The profile covers some 220,000 clones, with 85% appearing a single time and 5.1% taken by the ten largest. Specimen: peripheral blood. Source of these receptors: a man in his fifties or sixties with COVID-19, enrolled during active disease. Each CDR3 is given with its conserved first and last residue. D genes are given only for firm matches. Clone size is stated in some rows and not others, as once, few, many or a class when expanded.

J	V	size	D	CDR3	DNA
TRBJ1-1	TRBV10-3	.	TRBD1	CATWTGFDTEAFF	TGTGCCACGTGGACAGGGTTTGACACTGAAGCTTTCTTT
TRBJ2-3	TRBV19	.	TRBD1	CASSDRDRGSTDTQYF	TGTGCCAGTAGTGACCGGGACAGGGGTTCCACAGATACGCAGTATTTT
TRBJ2-7	TRBV18	.	.	CASSAGVGYEQYF	TGTGCCAGCTCAGCAGGGGTCGGCTACGAGCAGTACTTC
TRBJ1-6	TRBV5-1	.	.	CASSLDPSSYNSPLHF	TGCGCCAGCAGCTTGGACCCGAGCTCCTATAATTCACCCCTCCACTTT
TRBJ2-2	TRBV20-1	.	.	CSASRVRGRNTGELFF	TGCAGTGCTAGTAGGGTCAGGGGACGAAACACCGGGGAGCTGTTTTTT
TRBJ1-4	TRBV4-1	.	.	CASSRLGLEKLFF	TGCGCCAGCAGCCGCCTTGGACTTGAAAAACTGTTTTTT
TRBJ2-7	TRBV5-4	.	TRBD1	CASSLQGQGIREQYF	TGTGCCAGCAGCTTGCAGGGACAGGGGATAAGGGAGCAGTACTTC
TRBJ2-7	TRBV11-2	.	TRBD2	CASSLDFSGGEVMNEQYF	TGTGCCAGCAGCTTAGACTTTAGCGGGGGGGAAGTTATGAACGAGCAGTACTTC
TRBJ2-7	TRBV29-1	.	TRBD1	CSVLTGDGYEQYF	TGCAGCGTTCTCACAGGGGACGGCTACGAGCAGTACTTC
TRBJ1-5	TRBV2	once	.	CASNADSGNQPQHF	TGTGCCAGCAATGCGGACAGCGGAAATCAGCCCCAGCATTTT